This T cell receptor beta chain was captured in a study of blood T cell repertoires in COVID-19. Study in general: The United States, Italy and Spain provided the acute and convalescent COVID-19 samples. T cells, B-cell-depleted T cells, or PBMCs supplied cDNA or gDNA.

Seattle patients were enrolled during active infection and followed longitudinally. The CDR3 contains 14 residues. Germline-derived CDR1 and CDR2 are SNHLY and FYNNEI. Trimming at V came to 8 bases and at J to 3 bases, leaving 6 bases not matched to a gene. Source study methods: Estimated nucleated cell counts came from reference gene primer amplification. Sequencing used immunoSEQ multiplex PCR; TCRdb keeps in-frame clones, though not all of them. The V and J calls and clone size come from that table; D and trimming were worked out from the DNA. The table records around 58,000 clones, over 75% of them present only once.

Sequenced material: peripheral blood. The chain couples TRBV2 to TRBJ1-5; 8 bases match TRBD1. The clonotype was recovered from a woman aged 55-70 years with COVID-19, enrolled during active disease. CDR3 residues: CASCPQGANQPQHF. The CDR3 coding sequence is TGTGCCAGCTGCCCCCAGGGGGCCAATCAGCCCCAGCATTTT. Together with reference TRBV2 and TRBJ1-5, the CDR3 gives the full variable domain: EPEVTQTPSHQVTQMGQEVILRCVPISNHLYFYWYRQILGQKVEFLVSFYNNEISEKSEIFDDQFSVERPDGSNFTLKIRSTKLEDSAMYFCASCPQGANQPQHFGDGTRLSIL.